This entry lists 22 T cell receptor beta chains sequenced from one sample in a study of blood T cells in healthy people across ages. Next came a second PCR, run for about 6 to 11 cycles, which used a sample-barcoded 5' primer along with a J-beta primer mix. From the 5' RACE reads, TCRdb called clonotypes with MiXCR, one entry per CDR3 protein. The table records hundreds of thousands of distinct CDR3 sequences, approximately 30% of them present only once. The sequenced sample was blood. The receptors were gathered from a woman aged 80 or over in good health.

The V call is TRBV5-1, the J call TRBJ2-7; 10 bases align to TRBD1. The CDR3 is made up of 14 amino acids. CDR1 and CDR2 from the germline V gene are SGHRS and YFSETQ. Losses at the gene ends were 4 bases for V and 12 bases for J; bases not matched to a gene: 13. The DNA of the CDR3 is TGCGCCAGCAGCCCGAGGCGGACAGGGGGATTCGCGTACTTC. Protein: CASSPRRTGGFAYF.

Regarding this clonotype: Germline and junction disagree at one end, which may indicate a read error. The CDR3 coding sequence is TGTACCAGCAGTGGGGCTAGCGGGGAACGGACCCAGTACTTC. Translation gives CTSSGASGERTQYF. The chain uses TRBV2 and TRBJ2-7; 9 bases are shared with TRBD2. The J call may be in error: the DNA end matches TRBJ2-5 better. Germline values: CDR1 SNHLY, CDR2 FYNNEI. The CDR3 spans 14 residues.

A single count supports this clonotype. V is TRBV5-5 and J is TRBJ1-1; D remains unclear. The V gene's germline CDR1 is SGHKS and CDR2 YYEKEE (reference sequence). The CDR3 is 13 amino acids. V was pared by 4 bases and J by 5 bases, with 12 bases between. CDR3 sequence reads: CASSPITYTEAFF. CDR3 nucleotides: TGTGCCAGCAGCCCCATTACTTATACTGAAGCTTTCTTT. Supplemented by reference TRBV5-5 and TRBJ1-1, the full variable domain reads DAGVTQSPTHLIKTRGQQVTLRCSPISGHKSVSWYQQVLGQGPQFIFQYYEKEERGRGNFPDRFSARQFPNYSSELNVNALLLGDSALYLCASSPITYTEAFFGQGTRLTVV.

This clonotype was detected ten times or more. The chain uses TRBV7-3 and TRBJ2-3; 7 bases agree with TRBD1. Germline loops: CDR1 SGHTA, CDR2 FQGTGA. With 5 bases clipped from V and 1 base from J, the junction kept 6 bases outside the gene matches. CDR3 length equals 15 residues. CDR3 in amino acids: CASSRPGQGTDTQYF. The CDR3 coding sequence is TGTGCCAGCAGCCGACCCGGACAGGGCACAGATACGCAGTATTTT.

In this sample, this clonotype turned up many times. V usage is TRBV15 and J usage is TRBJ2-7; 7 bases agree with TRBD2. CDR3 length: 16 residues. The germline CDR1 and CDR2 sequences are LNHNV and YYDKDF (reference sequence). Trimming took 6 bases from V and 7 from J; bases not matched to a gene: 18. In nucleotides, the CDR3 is TGTGCCACCAGGGGAAGTAGCGGGCCCCGGACGGGGGAGCAGTACTTC. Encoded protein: CATRGSSGPRTGEQYF.

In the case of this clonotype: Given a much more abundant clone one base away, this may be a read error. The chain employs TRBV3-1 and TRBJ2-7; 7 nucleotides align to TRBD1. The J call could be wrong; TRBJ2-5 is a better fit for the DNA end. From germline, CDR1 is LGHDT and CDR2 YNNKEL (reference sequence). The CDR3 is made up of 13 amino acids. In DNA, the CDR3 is TGTGCCAACAGCCAAGGGACAGCGGAGACCCAGTACTTC. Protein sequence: CANSQGTAETQYF.

The CDR3 DNA follows: TGCGCCAGCAGCCTCCGCGGGTCCCACACAGATACGCAGTATTTT. It is translated as CASSLRGSHTDTQYF. The chain is built from TRBV5-1 and TRBJ2-3, with TRBD2 as a possible D gene (5 bases). Germline V gene sequence: CDR1 SGHRS, CDR2 YFSETQ. V was cut by 4 bases and J by 2 bases, with 14 bases left in between. The CDR3 consists of 15 residues. Drawing the rest from reference TRBV5-1 and TRBJ2-3, the complete variable domain is KAGVTQTPRYLIKTRGQQVTLSCSPISGHRSVSWYQQTPGQGLQFLFEYFSETQRNKGNFPGRFSGRQFSNSRSEMNVSTLELGDSALYLCASSLRGSHTDTQYFGPGTRLTVL.

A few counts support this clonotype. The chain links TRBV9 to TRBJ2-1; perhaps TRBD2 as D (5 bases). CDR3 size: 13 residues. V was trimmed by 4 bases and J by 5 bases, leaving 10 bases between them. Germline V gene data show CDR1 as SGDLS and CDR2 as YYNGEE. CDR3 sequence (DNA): TGTGCCAGCAGCTCCGACGGGGACAATGAGCAGTTCTTC. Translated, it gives CASSSDGDNEQFF.

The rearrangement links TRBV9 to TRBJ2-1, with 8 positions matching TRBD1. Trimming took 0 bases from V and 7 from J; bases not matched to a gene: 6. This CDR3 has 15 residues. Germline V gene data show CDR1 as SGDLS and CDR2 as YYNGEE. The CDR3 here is CASSVAGGGLNEQFF. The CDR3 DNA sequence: TGTGCCAGCAGCGTAGCAGGGGGCGGTTTGAATGAGCAGTTCTTC.

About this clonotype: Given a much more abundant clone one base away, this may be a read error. CDR3 DNA sequence: TGTGCCAGCAGCGGGAGACCAGTAGAAGAGCAGTACTTC. It specifies CASSGRPVEEQYF. The V gene is TRBV9, the J gene TRBJ2-7; D unclear. The CDR3 totals 13 residues. The germline V and J ends were trimmed by 3 bases and 7 bases, with 14 bases remaining between them. In germline, CDR1 is SGDLS, CDR2 YYNGEE.

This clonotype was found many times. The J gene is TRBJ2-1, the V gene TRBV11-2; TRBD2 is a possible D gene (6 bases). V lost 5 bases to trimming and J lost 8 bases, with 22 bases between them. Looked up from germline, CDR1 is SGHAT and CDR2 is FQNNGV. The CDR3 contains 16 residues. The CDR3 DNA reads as TGTGCCAGCAGCCCCATAGGGGCGGGGCGAGGGGATGAGCAGTTCTTC. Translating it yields CASSPIGAGRGDEQFF. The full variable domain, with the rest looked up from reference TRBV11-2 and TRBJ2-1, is EAGVAQSPRYKIIEKRQSVAFWCNPISGHATLYWYQQILGQGPKLLIQFQNNGVVDDSQLPKDRFSAERLKGVDSTLKIQPAKLEDSAVYLCASSPIGAGRGDEQFFGPGTRLTVL.

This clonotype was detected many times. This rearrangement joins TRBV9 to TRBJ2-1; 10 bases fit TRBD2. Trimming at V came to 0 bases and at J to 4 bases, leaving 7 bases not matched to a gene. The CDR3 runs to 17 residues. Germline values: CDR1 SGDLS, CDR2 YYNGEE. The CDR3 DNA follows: TGTGCCAGCAGCGTAGAAAGCGGGGGGGCGATTTACAATGAGCAGTTCTTC. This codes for CASSVESGGAIYNEQFF.

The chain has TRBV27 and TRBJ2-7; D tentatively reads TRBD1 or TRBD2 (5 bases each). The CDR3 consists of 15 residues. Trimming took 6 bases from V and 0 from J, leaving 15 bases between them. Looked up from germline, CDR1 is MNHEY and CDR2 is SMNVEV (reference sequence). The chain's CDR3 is CASSPTWGSSYEQYF. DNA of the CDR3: TGTGCCAGCAGCCCTACTTGGGGGTCCTCCTACGAGCAGTACTTC.

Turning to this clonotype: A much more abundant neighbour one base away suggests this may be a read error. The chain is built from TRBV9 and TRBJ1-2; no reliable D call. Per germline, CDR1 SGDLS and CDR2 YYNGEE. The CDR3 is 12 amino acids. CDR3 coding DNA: TGTGCCAGCAGCCGGGTTAAGGTTGGCCACACCTTC. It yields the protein CASSRVKVGHTF.

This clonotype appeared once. The CDR3 DNA sequence: TGTGCCAGCAGACAGGGCGGTGGGGGCACAGATACGCAGTATTTT. It is translated as CASRQGGGGTDTQYF. The rearrangement uses TRBV2 and TRBJ2-3; D is possibly TRBD1 (6 bases). The CDR3 extends over 15 amino acids. Trimming left V 6 bases short and J 1 base short, with 14 bases between. CDR1 and CDR2 from the germline V gene are SNHLY and FYNNEI.

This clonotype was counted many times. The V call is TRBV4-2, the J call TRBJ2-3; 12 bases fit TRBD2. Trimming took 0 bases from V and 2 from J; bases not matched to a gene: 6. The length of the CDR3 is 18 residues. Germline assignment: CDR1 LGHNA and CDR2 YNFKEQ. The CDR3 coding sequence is TGTGCCAGCAGCCAAGAAACTAGCGGGGGGACGTTCACAGATACGCAGTATTTT. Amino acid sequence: CASSQETSGGTFTDTQYF.

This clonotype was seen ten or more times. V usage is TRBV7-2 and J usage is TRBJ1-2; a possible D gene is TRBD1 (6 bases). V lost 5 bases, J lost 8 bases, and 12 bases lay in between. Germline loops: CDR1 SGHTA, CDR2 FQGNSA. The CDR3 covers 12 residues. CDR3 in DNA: TGTGCCAGCAGCCTACAGGGCGGCGGCTACACCTTC. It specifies CASSLQGGGYTF.

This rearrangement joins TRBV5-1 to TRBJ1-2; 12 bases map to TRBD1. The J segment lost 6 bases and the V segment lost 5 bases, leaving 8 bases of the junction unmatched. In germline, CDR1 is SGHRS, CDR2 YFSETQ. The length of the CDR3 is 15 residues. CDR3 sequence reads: CASRRLGTGGDGYTF. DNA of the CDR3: TGCGCCAGCAGACGCCTGGGGACAGGGGGCGATGGCTACACCTTC.

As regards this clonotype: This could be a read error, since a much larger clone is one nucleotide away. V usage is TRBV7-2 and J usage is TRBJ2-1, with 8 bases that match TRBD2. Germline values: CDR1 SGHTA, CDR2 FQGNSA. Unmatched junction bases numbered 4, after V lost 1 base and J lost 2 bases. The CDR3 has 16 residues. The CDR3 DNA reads TGTGCCAGCAGCTTAGTTGCGACTAGCGCCTACAATGAGCAGTTCTTC. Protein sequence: CASSLVATSAYNEQFF.

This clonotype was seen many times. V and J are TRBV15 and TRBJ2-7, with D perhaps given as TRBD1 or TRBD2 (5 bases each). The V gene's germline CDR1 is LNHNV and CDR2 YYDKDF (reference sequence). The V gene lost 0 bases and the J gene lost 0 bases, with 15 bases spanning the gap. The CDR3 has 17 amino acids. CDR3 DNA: TGTGCCACCAGCAGAGAGTCAATGGGGGACCTCTCCTACGAGCAGTACTTC. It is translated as CATSRESMGDLSYEQYF.

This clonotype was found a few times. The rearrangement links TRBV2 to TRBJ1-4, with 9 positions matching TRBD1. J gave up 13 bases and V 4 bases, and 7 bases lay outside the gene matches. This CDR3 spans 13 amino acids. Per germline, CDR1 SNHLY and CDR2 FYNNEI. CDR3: CASSVTGGEGLFF. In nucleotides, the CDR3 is TGTGCCAGCAGTGTAACAGGGGGCGAGGGACTGTTTTTT.

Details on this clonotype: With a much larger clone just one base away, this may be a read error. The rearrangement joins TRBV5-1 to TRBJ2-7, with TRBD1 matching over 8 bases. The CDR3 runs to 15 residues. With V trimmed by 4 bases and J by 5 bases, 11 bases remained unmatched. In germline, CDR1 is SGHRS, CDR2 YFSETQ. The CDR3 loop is CASSPKRTGSHEQYF. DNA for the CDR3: TGCGCCAGCAGCCCAAAAAGGACAGGGTCCCACGAGCAGTACTTC.